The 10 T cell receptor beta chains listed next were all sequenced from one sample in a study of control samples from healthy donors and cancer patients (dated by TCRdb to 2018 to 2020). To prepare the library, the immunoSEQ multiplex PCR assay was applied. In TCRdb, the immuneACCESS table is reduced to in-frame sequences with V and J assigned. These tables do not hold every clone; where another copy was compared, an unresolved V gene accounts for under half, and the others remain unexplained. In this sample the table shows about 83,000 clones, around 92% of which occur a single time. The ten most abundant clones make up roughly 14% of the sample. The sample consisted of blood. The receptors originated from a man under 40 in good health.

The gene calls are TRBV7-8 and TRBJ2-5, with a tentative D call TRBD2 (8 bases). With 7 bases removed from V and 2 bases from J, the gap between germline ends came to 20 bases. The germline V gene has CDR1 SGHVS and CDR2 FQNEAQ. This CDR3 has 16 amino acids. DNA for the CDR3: TGTGCCAGCATCCCGCGGGGGGACAGCAAGCAAGAGACCCAGTACTTC. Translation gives CASIPRGDSKQETQYF.

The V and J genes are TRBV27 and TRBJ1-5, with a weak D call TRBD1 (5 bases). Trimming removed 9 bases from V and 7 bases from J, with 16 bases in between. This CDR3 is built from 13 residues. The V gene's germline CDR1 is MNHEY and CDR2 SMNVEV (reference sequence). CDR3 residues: CASARDVGQPQHF. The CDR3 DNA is TGTGCCAGTGCTAGGGACGTGGGCCAGCCCCAGCATTTT.

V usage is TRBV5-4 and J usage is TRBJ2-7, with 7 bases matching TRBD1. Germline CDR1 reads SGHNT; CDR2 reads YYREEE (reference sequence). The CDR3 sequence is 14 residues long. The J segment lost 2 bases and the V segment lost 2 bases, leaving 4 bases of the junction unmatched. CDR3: CASSFSDRTYEQYF. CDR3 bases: TGTGCCAGCAGCTTTTCGGACAGGACCTACGAGCAGTACTTC.

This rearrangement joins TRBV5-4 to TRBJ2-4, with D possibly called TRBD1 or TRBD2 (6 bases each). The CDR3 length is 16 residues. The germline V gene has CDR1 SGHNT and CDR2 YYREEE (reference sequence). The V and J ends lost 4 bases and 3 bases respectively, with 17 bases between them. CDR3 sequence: CASSQGGGGDKNIQYF. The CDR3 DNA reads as TGTGCCAGCAGCCAGGGAGGAGGGGGTGACAAAAACATTCAGTACTTC.

The CDR3 loop is CASSRPQGHGYTF. The CDR3 DNA follows: TGTGCCAGCAGCCGGCCCCAGGGGCATGGCTACACCTTC. V is TRBV5-6 and J is TRBJ1-2; perhaps TRBD1 as D (6 bases). Germline-derived CDR1 and CDR2 are SGHDT and YYEEEE. Trimming took 4 bases from V and 6 from J, leaving 13 bases between them. The CDR3 spans 13 residues.

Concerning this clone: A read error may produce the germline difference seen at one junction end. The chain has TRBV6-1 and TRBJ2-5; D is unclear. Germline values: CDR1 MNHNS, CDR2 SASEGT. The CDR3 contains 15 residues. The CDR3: CASSDGQVYRETQYF. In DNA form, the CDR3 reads TGTGCAAGCAGTGACGGGCAGGTTTATAGAGAGACCCAGTACTTC.

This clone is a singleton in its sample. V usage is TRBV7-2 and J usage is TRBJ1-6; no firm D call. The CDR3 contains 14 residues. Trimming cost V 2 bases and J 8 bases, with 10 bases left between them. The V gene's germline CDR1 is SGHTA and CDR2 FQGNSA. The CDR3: CASSLKAADSPLHF. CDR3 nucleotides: TGTGCCAGCAGCTTAAAGGCTGCGGATTCACCCCTCCACTTT.

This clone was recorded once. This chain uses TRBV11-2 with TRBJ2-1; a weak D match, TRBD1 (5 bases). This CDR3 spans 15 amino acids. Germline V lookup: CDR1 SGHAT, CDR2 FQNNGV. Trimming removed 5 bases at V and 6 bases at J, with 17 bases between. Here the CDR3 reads CASSPYADTSNEQFF. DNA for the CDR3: TGTGCCAGCAGCCCGTACGCGGACACTTCCAATGAGCAGTTCTTC.

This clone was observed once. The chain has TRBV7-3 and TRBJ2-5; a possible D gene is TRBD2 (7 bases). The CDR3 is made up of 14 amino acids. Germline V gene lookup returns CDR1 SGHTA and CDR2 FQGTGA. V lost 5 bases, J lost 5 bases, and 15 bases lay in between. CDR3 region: CASSPGGPRETQYF. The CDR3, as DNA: TGTGCCAGCAGCCCCGGGGGGCCACGGGAGACCCAGTACTTC.

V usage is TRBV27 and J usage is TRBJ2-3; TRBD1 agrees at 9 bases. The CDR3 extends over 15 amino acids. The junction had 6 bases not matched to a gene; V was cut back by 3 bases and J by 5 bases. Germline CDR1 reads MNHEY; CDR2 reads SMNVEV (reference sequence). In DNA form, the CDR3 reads TGTGCCAGCAGTTTGATACAGGGGGCCCAAGATACGCAGTATTTT. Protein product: CASSLIQGAQDTQYF.